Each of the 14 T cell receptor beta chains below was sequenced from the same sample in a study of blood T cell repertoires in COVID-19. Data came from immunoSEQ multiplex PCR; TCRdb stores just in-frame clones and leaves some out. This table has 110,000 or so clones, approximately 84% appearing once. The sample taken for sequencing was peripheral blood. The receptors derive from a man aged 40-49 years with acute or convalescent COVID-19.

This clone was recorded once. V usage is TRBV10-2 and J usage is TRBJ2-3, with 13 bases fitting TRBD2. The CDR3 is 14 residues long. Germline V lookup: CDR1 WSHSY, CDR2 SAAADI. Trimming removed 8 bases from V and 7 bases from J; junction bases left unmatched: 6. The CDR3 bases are TGCGCCAGCGCACTAGCGGGGGGGAGCAATACGCAGTATTTT. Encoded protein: CASALAGGSNTQYF.

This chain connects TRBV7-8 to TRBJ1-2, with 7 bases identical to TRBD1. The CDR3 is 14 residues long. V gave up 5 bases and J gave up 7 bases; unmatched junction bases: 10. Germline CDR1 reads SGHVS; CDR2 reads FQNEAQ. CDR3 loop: CASSRGQADSGYTF. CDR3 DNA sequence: TGTGCCAGCAGCCGAGGACAGGCTGACAGTGGCTACACCTTC.

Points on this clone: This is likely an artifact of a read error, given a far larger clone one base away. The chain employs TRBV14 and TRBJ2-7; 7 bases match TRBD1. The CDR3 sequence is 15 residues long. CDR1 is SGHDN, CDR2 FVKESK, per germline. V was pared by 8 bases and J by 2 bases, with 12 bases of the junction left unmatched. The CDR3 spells CASSGGSEVAYEQYF. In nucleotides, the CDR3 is TGTGCCAGCTCAGGGGGTAGCGAAGTAGCCTACGAGCAGTACTTC.

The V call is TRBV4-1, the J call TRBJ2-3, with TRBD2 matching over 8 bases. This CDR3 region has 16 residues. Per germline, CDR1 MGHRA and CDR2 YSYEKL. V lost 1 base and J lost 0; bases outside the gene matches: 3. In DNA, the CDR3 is TGCGCCAGCAGCCAAGGTAGCGGGGTTAGCACAGATACGCAGTATTTT. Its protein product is CASSQGSGVSTDTQYF.

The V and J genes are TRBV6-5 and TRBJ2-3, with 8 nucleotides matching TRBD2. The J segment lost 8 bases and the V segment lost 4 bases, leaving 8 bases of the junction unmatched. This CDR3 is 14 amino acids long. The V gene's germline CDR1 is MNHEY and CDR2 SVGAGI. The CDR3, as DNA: TGTGCCAGCAGTTTTGCGGGGGGAGTTAGTACGCAGTATTTT. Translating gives CASSFAGGVSTQYF.

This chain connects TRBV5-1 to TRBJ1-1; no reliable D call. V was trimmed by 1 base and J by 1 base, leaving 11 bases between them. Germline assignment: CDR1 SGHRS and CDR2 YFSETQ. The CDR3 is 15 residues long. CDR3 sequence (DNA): TGCGCCAGCAGCTTGTTTGGGTCGGGGAACACTGAAGCTTTCTTT. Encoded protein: CASSLFGSGNTEAFF.

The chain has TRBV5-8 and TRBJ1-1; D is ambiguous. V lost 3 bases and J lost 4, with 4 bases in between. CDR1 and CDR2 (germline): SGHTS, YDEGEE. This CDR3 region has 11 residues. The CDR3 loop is CASSWATEAFF. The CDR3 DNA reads TGTGCCAGCAGCTGGGCCACTGAAGCTTTCTTT. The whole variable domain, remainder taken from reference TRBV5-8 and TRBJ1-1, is EAGVTQSPTHLIKTRGQQATLRCSPISGHTSVYWYQQALGLGLQFLLWYDEGEERNRGNFPPRFSGRQFPNYSSELNVNALELEDSALYLCASSWATEAFFGQGTRLTVV.

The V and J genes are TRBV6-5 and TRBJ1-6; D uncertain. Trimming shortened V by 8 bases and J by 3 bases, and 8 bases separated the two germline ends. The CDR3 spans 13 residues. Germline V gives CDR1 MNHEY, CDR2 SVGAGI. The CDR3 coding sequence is TGTGCCAGCCGAGAGGGCTATAATTCACCCCTCCACTTT. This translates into CASREGYNSPLHF.

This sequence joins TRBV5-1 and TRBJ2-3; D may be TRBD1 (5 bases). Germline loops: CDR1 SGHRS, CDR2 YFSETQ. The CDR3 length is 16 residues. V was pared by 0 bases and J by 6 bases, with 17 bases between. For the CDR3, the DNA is TGCGCCAGCAGCTTGGACAGGATGACAGTGGCCGATACGCAGTATTTT. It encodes CASSLDRMTVADTQYF.

The CDR3 DNA reads as TGTGCCACCTCCAGATCCCGGGACAGGGCCTACACCTTC. Its protein product is CATSRSRDRAYTF. The rearrangement links TRBV19 to TRBJ1-2, with 9 positions matching TRBD1. CDR3 length: 13 amino acids. V dropped 10 bases and J dropped 10; count of bases not matched to a gene: 13. Germline values: CDR1 LNHDA, CDR2 SQIVND (reference sequence).

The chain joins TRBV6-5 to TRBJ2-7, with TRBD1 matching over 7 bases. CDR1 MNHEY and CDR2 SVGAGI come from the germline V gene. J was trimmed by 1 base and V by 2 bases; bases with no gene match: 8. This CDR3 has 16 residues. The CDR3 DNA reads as TGTGCCAGCAGTTACCCGCCGACAGGGATATCCTACGAGCAGTACTTC. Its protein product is CASSYPPTGISYEQYF.

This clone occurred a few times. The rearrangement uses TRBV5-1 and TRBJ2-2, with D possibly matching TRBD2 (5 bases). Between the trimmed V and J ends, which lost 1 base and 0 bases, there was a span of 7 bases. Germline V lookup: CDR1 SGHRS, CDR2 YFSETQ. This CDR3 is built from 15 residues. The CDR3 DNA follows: TGCGCCAGCAGCTTGAGCGGCGCGAACACCGGGGAGCTGTTTTTT. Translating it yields CASSLSGANTGELFF.

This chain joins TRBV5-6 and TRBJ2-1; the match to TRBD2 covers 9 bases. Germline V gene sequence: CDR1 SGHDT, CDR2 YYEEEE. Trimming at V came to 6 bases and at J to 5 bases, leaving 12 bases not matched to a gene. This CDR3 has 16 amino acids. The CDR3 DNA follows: TGTGCCAGCACCCGCGGGGCTAGCGGGGATAACAATGAGCAGTTCTTC. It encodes CASTRGASGDNNEQFF.

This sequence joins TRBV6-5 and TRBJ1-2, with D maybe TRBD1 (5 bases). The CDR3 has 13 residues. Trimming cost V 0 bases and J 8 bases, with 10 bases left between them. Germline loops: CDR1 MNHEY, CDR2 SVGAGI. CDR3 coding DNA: TGTGCCAGCAGTTACTCGACAGAGCAAGGCTACACCTTC. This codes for CASSYSTEQGYTF.